The next 7 T cell receptor beta chains were all read from a single sample in a study of molecular identifiers for immune sequencing clone quantification. Using its own MiXCR run on the PCR reads, TCRdb lists one record per CDR3 protein. The sample contains about 640,000 distinct CDR3 sequences, just under 20% of which appear only once. Sequencing was carried out using naive CD8+ T cells from blood, with Jurkat cell RNA spiked in. Subset indicated: FACS-sorted CD8+CD4-CCR7+CD45RA+ naive T cells. These receptors were taken from a human donor in good health. Some libraries in this study had Jurkat cell RNA spiked in.

This clonotype was detected many times. This chain connects TRBV13 to TRBJ2-3, with 10 bases fitting TRBD2. With V trimmed by 4 bases and J by 3 bases, 13 bases remained unmatched. From germline, CDR1 is PRHDT and CDR2 FYEKMQ (reference sequence). This CDR3 contains 18 residues. The CDR3 sequence: CASSSFNGLAEATDTQYF. The CDR3 coding sequence is TGTGCCAGCAGCTCGTTTAACGGACTAGCGGAAGCTACAGATACGCAGTATTTT.

As for this clonotype: A single base separates this from a much larger clone, so it may be a read error. This chain connects TRBV27 to TRBJ2-1; D might be TRBD1 or TRBD2, each matching 5 bases. CDR1 is MNHEY, CDR2 SMNVEV, per germline (reference sequence). The CDR3 length is 16 residues. V was shortened by 7 bases and J by 7 bases, with 23 bases between the two germline ends. Here the CDR3 DNA reads TGTGCCAGCAATGCTATCCGTCCGGGATGGGGGAATGAGCAGTTCTTC. Translating it yields CASNAIRPGWGNEQFF.

The chain uses TRBV4-3 and TRBJ2-1; D is possibly TRBD1 or TRBD2 (6 bases each). V lost 3 bases and J 7 bases, leaving 19 bases between the germline ends. The CDR3 is 16 amino acids. CDR1 and CDR2 from the germline V gene are LGHNA and YSLEER. The CDR3 DNA sequence: TGCGCCAGCAGCCAGTTCCCGGGACTGGGGGCGAATGAGCAGTTCTTC. Protein sequence: CASSQFPGLGANEQFF.

Note on this clonotype: The junction departs from the called germline gene at one end, perhaps through a read error. V usage is TRBV7-3 and J usage is TRBJ2-1; the D is unclear. This CDR3 spans 13 amino acids. Germline CDR1 reads SGHTA; CDR2 reads FQGTGA. The CDR3, as DNA: TGTGCCAGCGGCCTCATAACATGGGATGAGCAGTCCTTC. As protein: CASGLITWDEQSF.

This clonotype was observed at least ten times. The chain uses TRBV4-1 and TRBJ1-1, with D perhaps TRBD1 (5 bases). The CDR3 has 15 residues. Looked up from germline, CDR1 is MGHRA and CDR2 is YSYEKL. The ends were cut back, 2 bases at V and 1 base at J, with 11 bases in the middle. CDR3 nucleotide sequence: TGCGCCAGCAGCCAAAAAGATACAGGGAACACTGAAGCTTTCTTT. This codes for CASSQKDTGNTEAFF.

J is TRBJ1-1 and V is TRBV7-8; D gene unclear. The CDR3 covers 13 residues. V was trimmed by 8 bases and J by 5 bases, leaving 15 bases between them. Germline CDR1 is SGHVS and CDR2 is FQNEAQ. The DNA for the CDR3 is TGTGCCAGCTGTCCTTTTATGGGAACTGAAGCTTTCTTT. Translation: CASCPFMGTEAFF.

V and J are TRBV12-3 or TRBV12-4 and TRBJ1-1; no definite D call. With 6 bases removed from V and 4 bases from J, the gap between germline ends came to 18 bases. CDR3 length: 15 amino acids. The CDR3 coding sequence is TGTGCCAGCAGCTCCTTGGAGGGAAGATTCACTGAAGCTTTCTTT. Translated: CASSSLEGRFTEAFF.